Listed below are T cell receptor beta chains from one sample, sequenced in a study of blood T cells in healthy people across ages. In TCRdb, the 5' RACE reads were re-called with MiXCR into one record per CDR3 protein. This table holds 760,000 or so distinct CDR3 sequences, roughly 25% found once. This sample was also put to use in a study of T cells of mothers and their children.

The sequenced sample consisted of blood. The receptors come from a boy younger than 18 in good health. Each CDR3 is given with its conserved first and last residue. Expanded clones get a size class; other rows say once, few or many, or leave the size out.

clone_size v_call cdr3_aa
. TRBV29-1 CSVVQGEGTGELFF
few TRBV28 CASRTGTLNTGELFF
. TRBV5-1 CASSMADNLAKNIQYF
. TRBV9 CASNPDSPQETQYF
many TRBV5-1 CASSSINQETQYF
. TRBV2 CASTSLYGEGNQPQHF
few TRBV7-9 CASSSGTSEEETQYF
. TRBV28 CASTSNRGMGETQYF
. TRBV4-1 CASSQGTGTGEQYF
. TRBV7-2 CASSLVKGTNEQYF
. TRBV4-2 CASSQEGANTGELFF
. TRBV27 CASSLWYTIYF
. TRBV7-9 CASSLGTLTEQYF
. TRBV28 CASSLRQGWYEQYF
many TRBV27 CASSLGDRPYEQYF
few TRBV5-1 CASNTGEAYNSPLHF
. TRBV4-1 CASSQDFQRGYEQYF
. TRBV27 CARDFPGTSYPTYEQYF
few TRBV7-2 CASSFDATGELFF
few TRBV7-2 CASSPDRGLGQYF
few TRBV18 CASSPRLAGAFSETQYF
. TRBV4-2 CASSPPGAVGPNTEAFF
few TRBV7-3 CASSLTPRRKNIQYF
once TRBV3-1 CASMGVGELFF
. TRBV19 CASYSGDFELFF
. TRBV7-3 CASSLTGGPGSYEQYF
few TRBV19 CASSFYTGSGYEQYF
few TRBV27 CASSGPEGEAFF
. TRBV11-2 CASSPGASRETQYF
few TRBV2 CASSWTSGGAGEQYF
few TRBV7-9 CASSLGVAQETQYF
few TRBV6-6 CATRRGLAGETQYF
. TRBV7-9 CASSLSQAENEKLFF
. TRBV10-1 CASSELPGANPYEQYF
few TRBV12-3/TRBV12-4 CASGTGEQETQYF
few TRBV5-1 CASSFLDTGELFF
few TRBV2 CASTYGQALPFF
. TRBV11-2 CASSLQDNTYNEQFF
. TRBV7-8 CASSPRDRGSWDEQFF
few TRBV3-1 CASSPRGDYNEQFF
. TRBV5-6 CDSSLEFRAGETQYF
. TRBV9 CAGSVPGSGANVLTF
. TRBV10-3 CAISEPFTDTQYF
few TRBV29-1 CSVVGALESPGRQETQYF
. TRBV5-5 CASTFSGGDEPQHF
. TRBV6-6 CASSYDQGANYGYTF
few TRBV2 CASGELGTPAYEQYF
. TRBV28 CASSLYRGSVLYGYTF
few TRBV7-2 CASSHSGREETQYF
. TRBV5-6 CASSLGSRKLFF
. TRBV11-2 CASRGGSGETQYF
few TRBV13 CASSLGLMGTEAFF
. TRBV2 CASSELQETQYF
. TRBV21-1 CASSKVRDTASQETQYF
. TRBV7-2 CASSSDDGEYRELFF
. TRBV7-9 CASSPLTVTWETQYF